This record concerns one TCR beta chain sequence. Here immunoSEQ multiplex PCR was the method, and the copy in TCRdb shows in-frame clones only, minus some. This sample carries fewer than 1,000 clones, around 90% of them seen once, and the ten largest clones take 5% to 7%. The sample is drawn from a study of brain metastases from non-small cell lung cancer. This CDR3 is 14 amino acids long. V was clipped by 4 bases and J by 6 bases; unmatched bases: 8. Per the germline V gene, CDR1 is SQVTM and CDR2 is ANQGSEA. Sequencing was carried out using primary lung tumor tissue. The source is a donor at least 40 years old with non-small cell lung cancer. The chain carries TRBV29-1 and TRBJ1-2; 10 nucleotides line up with TRBD1. The DNA of the CDR3 is TGCAGCGTTGTGACACCGGGACAGGGGAATGGCTACACCTTC. Its translation is CSVVTPGQGNGYTF.